Listed below are T cell receptor beta chains from one sample, sequenced in a study of control samples from healthy donors and cancer patients. Produced via immunoSEQ multiplex PCR; TCRdb's table is partial and in-frame only. The table lists 75,000 to 90,000 clones, around 85% of them singletons. The sequenced sample consisted of blood. These receptors came from a woman between 40 and 55 years old in good health. Each CDR3 is given with its conserved first and last residue. A D gene is named only where the DNA matches it firmly. Clone size, where shown, is once, few, many, or a class for clones that have expanded.

size	V	D	J	CDR3	DNA
-	TRBV6-1	-	TRBJ1-1	CASSETRTAEAFF	TGTGCCAGCAGTGAAACCCGGACAGCTGAAGCTTTCTTT
few	TRBV19	-	TRBJ1-4	CASLLAGTEKLFF	TGTGCCAGTCTTCTGGCAGGGACGGAAAAACTGTTTTTT
once	TRBV18	-	TRBJ2-3	CASSPYQGYTDTQYF	TGTGCCAGCTCACCTTACCAGGGATACACAGATACGCAGTATTTT
-	TRBV10-2	-	TRBJ1-1	CATGNRNTEAFF	TGCGCCACCGGAAACAGAAACACTGAAGCTTTCTTT
-	TRBV6-5	-	TRBJ1-4	CASSYQPVGEKLFF	TGTGCCAGCAGTTACCAACCGGTGGGAGAAAAACTGTTTTTT
-	TRBV30	-	TRBJ1-4	CAQGEKLFF	TGTGCCCAGGGGGAAAAACTGTTTTTT
-	TRBV10-3	-	TRBJ2-5	CAISENKETQYF	TGTGCCATCAGTGAGAACAAAGAGACCCAGTACTTC
-	TRBV5-4	TRBD2	TRBJ2-3	CASSFSGGALDTQYF	TGTGCCAGCAGCTTTAGCGGGGGGGCACTTGATACGCAGTATTTT
-	TRBV7-2	TRBD1	TRBJ1-1	CASSLMTGTTEAFF	TGTGCCAGCAGCCTCATGACAGGGACCACTGAAGCTTTCTTT
-	TRBV7-2	TRBD2	TRBJ2-7	CASSDTGTRGYEQYF	TGTGCCAGCAGCGATACGGGGACTAGAGGCTACGAGCAGTACTTC
once	TRBV4-3	-	TRBJ2-3	CASSQEGKGTQYF	TGCGCCAGCAGCCAAGAGGGGAAGGGTACGCAGTATTTT
-	TRBV6-6	-	TRBJ1-2	CASSYETDYGYTF	TGTGCCAGCAGTTATGAGACAGATTATGGCTACACCTTC
-	TRBV11-3	TRBD2	TRBJ2-5	CASSPSGTSVLQETQYF	TGTGCCAGCAGCCCATCCGGGACTAGCGTCCTCCAAGAGACCCAGTACTTC
-	TRBV10-1	-	TRBJ1-4	CASSAGGSNEKLFF	TGCGCCAGCAGTGCCGGCGGGTCGAATGAAAAACTGTTTTTT
-	TRBV4-1	-	TRBJ2-2	CASSQDLREAGRETGELFF	TGCGCCAGCAGCCAAGATTTACGAGAGGCAGGGAGAGAAACCGGGGAGCTGTTTTTT
-	TRBV6-2/TRBV6-3	-	TRBJ1-5	CASSSDRPGQPQHF	TGTGCCAGCAGCTCTGACCGGCCCGGTCAGCCCCAGCATTTT
-	TRBV29-1	-	TRBJ2-7	CSVERPKGEQYF	TGCAGCGTTGAACGTCCGAAAGGGGAGCAGTACTTC
-	TRBV19	TRBD2	TRBJ2-2	CASSIRAGGNTGELFF	TGTGCCAGTAGTATACGGGCGGGGGGAAACACCGGGGAGCTGTTTTTT
-	TRBV29-1	-	TRBJ1-2	CSVEEDMDYTF	TGCAGCGTTGAGGAAGACATGGACTACACCTTC
-	TRBV29-1	-	TRBJ2-6	CSAISWAGANVLTF	TGCAGCGCCATAAGTTGGGCTGGGGCCAACGTCCTGACTTTC
-	TRBV9	TRBD1	TRBJ1-4	CASSVQGASDEKLFF	TGTGCCAGCAGCGTACAGGGGGCTTCTGATGAAAAACTGTTTTTT
-	TRBV4-3	-	TRBJ2-7	CASSRGTSSSYEQYF	TGCGCCAGCAGCCGAGGGACATCCAGCTCCTACGAGCAGTACTTC
-	TRBV7-8	-	TRBJ1-6	CASRLGTAYNSPLHF	TGTGCCAGCAGATTGGGTACAGCGTATAATTCACCCCTCCACTTT
-	TRBV5-8	TRBD2	TRBJ2-3	CASSSSGSDDTQYF	TGTGCCAGCAGCTCTAGCGGGAGTGACGATACGCAGTATTTT
-	TRBV2	TRBD1	TRBJ1-1	CASSTGVHTEAFF	TGTGCCAGCAGCACAGGGGTCCACACTGAAGCTTTCTTT
-	TRBV6-5	-	TRBJ1-5	CASSYRGRNQPQHF	TGTGCCAGCAGTTATAGGGGAAGGAATCAGCCCCAGCATTTT
-	TRBV25-1	-	TRBJ1-1	CASSDLGPSLFF	TGTGCCAGCAGTGACCTCGGGCCCAGTTTATTCTTT
-	TRBV7-8	-	TRBJ2-7	CASSPAYGAVRPGEQYF	TGTGCCAGCAGCCCAGCGTACGGGGCGGTTCGCCCAGGTGAGCAGTACTTC
-	TRBV3-1/TRBV3-2	-	TRBJ2-7	CASSQEKAAAFSYEQYF	TGTGCCAGCAGCCAAGAGAAGGCGGCAGCCTTCTCCTACGAGCAGTACTTC
-	TRBV10-3	-	TRBJ2-3	CAISEPTPGVGGPPTDTQYF	TGTGCCATCAGTGAGCCGACCCCAGGGGTCGGGGGCCCCCCCACAGATACGCAGTATTTT
-	TRBV30	-	TRBJ1-6	CAWSEGTGTSSPLHF	TGTGCCTGGAGTGAAGGAACAGGGACGAGCTCACCCCTCCACTTT
-	TRBV25-1	TRBD1	TRBJ2-1	CASSEAGTGWNEQFF	TGTGCCAGCAGTGAAGCCGGGACAGGCTGGAATGAGCAGTTCTTC
-	TRBV9	-	TRBJ2-1	CASSETPYNEQFF	TGTGCCAGCAGCGAGACGCCCTACAATGAGCAGTTCTTC
-	TRBV12-3/TRBV12-4	-	TRBJ1-1	CASGGTMNTEAFF	TGTGCCAGCGGAGGTACTATGAACACTGAAGCTTTCTTT
-	TRBV18	-	TRBJ2-7	CASGKGTGSEQYF	TGTGCCAGCGGGAAGGGAACAGGGTCCGAGCAGTACTTC
-	TRBV12-5	-	TRBJ1-1	CASGFYANTEAFF	TGTGCTAGTGGTTTTTATGCGAACACTGAAGCTTTCTTT
once	TRBV6-2/TRBV6-3	TRBD1	TRBJ1-2	CASSPTGAIYGYTF	TGTGCCAGCAGCCCCACAGGGGCGATCTATGGCTACACCTTC
few	TRBV6-6	TRBD1	TRBJ1-6	CASSWDRGDSPLHF	TGTGCCAGCAGTTGGGACAGGGGTGATTCACCCCTCCACTTT
-	TRBV5-4	-	TRBJ2-5	CASSLVGVQETQYF	TGTGCCAGCAGCTTGGTCGGGGTCCAAGAGACCCAGTACTTC
-	TRBV6-6	TRBD2	TRBJ2-4	CASSQGLAGGRGAKNIQYF	TGTGCCAGCAGTCAGGGACTAGCGGGGGGGCGGGGAGCCAAAAACATTCAGTACTTC
-	TRBV19	-	TRBJ2-5	CASSIGQQETQYF	TGTGCCAGTAGTATCGGACAGCAAGAGACCCAGTACTTC
medium-sized	TRBV19	-	TRBJ2-5	CASSRAWGLQETQYF	TGTGCCAGTAGTAGGGCCTGGGGGCTCCAAGAGACCCAGTACTTC